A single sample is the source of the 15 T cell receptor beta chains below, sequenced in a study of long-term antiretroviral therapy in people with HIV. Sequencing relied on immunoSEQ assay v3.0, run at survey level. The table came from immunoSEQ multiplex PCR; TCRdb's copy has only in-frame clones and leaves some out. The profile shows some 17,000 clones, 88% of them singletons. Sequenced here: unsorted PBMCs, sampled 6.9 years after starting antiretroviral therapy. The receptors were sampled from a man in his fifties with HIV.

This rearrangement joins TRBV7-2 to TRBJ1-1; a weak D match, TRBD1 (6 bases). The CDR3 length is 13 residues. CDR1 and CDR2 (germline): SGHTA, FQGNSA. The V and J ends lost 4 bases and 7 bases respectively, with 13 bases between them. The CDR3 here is CASSSPGQFEAFF. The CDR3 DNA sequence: TGTGCCAGCAGCTCCCCCGGACAGTTTGAAGCTTTCTTT.

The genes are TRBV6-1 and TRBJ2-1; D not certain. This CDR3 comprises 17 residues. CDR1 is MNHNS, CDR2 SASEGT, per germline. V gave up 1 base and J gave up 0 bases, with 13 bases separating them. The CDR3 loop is CASSEVPVGSSYNEQFF. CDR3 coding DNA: TGTGCCAGCAGTGAAGTACCCGTGGGAAGCTCCTACAATGAGCAGTTCTTC.

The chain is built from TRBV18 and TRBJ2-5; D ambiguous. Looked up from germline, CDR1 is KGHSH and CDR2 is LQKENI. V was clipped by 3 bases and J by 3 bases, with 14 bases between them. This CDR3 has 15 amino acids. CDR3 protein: CASSPRPSIEETQYF. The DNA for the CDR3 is TGTGCCAGCTCACCCCGCCCTTCGATTGAAGAGACCCAGTACTTC.

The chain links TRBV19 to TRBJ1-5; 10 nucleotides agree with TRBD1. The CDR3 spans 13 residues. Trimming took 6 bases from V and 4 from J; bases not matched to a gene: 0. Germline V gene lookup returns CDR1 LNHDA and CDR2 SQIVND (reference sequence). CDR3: CASRDRGNQPQHF. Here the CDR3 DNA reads TGTGCCAGTAGGGACAGGGGGAATCAGCCCCAGCATTTT. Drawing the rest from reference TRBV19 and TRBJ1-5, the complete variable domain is DGGITQSPKYLFRKEGQNVTLSCEQNLNHDAMYWYRQDPGQGLRLIYYSQIVNDFQKGDIAEGYSVSREKKESFPLTVTSAQKNPTAFYLCASRDRGNQPQHFGDGTRLSIL.

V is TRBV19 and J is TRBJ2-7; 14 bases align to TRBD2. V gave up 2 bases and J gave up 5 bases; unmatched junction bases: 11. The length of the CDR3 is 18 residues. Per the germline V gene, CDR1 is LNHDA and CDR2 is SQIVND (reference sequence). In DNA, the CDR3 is TGTGCCAGTAGTATATACACCGGGACTAGCGGGAGAATGAACGAGCAGTACTTC. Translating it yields CASSIYTGTSGRMNEQYF.

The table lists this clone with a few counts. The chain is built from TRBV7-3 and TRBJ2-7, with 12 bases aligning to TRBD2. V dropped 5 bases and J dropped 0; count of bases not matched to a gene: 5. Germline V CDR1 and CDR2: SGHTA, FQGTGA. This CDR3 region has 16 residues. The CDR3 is CASSDGLAGNSYEQYF. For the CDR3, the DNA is TGTGCCAGCAGCGACGGACTAGCGGGAAACTCCTACGAGCAGTACTTC.

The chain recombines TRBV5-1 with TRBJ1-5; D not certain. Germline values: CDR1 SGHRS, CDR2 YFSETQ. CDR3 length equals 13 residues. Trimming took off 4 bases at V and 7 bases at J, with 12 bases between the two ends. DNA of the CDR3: TGCGCCAGCAGCCGGAACCCTGAACAGCCCCAGCATTTT. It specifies CASSRNPEQPQHF. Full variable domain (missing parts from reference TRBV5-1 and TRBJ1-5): KAGVTQTPRYLIKTRGQQVTLSCSPISGHRSVSWYQQTPGQGLQFLFEYFSETQRNKGNFPGRFSGRQFSNSRSEMNVSTLELGDSALYLCASSRNPEQPQHFGDGTRLSIL.

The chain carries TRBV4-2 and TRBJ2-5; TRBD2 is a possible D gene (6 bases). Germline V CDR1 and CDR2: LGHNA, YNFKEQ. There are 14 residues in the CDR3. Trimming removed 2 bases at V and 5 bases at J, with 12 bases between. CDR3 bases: TGTGCCAGCAGCCAATCAGCGGGCGGTGAGACCCAGTACTTC. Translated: CASSQSAGGETQYF.

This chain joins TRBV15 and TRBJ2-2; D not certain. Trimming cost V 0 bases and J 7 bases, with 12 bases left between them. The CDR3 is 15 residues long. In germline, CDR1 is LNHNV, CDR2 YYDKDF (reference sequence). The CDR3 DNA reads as TGTGCCACCAGCAGAGATGACCGGATAGGCGGGGAGCTGTTTTTT. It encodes CATSRDDRIGGELFF.

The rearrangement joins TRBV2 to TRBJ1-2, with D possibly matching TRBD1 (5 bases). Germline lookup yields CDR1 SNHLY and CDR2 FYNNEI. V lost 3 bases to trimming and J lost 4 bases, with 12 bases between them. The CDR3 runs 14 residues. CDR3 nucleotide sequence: TGTGCCAGCAGTGATAGCCAGGGTGTCTATGGCTACACCTTC. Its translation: CASSDSQGVYGYTF.

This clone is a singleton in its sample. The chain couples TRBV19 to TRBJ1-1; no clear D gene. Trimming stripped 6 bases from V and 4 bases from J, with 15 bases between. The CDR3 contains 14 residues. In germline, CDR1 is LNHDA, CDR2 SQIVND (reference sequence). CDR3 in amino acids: CASRTRGLGTEAFF. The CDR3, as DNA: TGTGCCAGTAGGACCCGAGGGTTGGGCACTGAAGCTTTCTTT.

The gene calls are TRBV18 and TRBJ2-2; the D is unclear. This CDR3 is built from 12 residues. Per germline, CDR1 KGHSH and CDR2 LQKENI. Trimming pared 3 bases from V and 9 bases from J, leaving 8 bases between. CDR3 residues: CASSPRQRELFF. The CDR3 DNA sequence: TGTGCCAGCTCACCCCGGCAGCGGGAGCTGTTTTTT.

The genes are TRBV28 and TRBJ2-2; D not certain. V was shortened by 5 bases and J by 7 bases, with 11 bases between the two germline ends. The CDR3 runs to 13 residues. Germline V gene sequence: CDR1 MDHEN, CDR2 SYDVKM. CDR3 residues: CASSPSGRGELFF. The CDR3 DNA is TGTGCCAGCAGTCCCTCGGGTCGCGGGGAGCTGTTTTTT. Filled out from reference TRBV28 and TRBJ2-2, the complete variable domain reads DVKVTQSSRYLVKRTGEKVFLECVQDMDHENMFWYRQDPGLGLRLIYFSYDVKMKEKGDIPEGYSVSREKKERFSLILESASTNQTSMYLCASSPSGRGELFFGEGSRLTVL.

This CDR3 is CAIRGQGLEKLFF. CDR3 coding DNA: TGTGCCATCAGGGGACAGGGACTCGAAAAACTGTTTTTT. V usage is TRBV10-3 and J usage is TRBJ1-4; 9 nucleotides align to TRBD1. Trimming cost V 6 bases and J 8 bases; bases outside gene matches: 4. Germline-derived CDR1 and CDR2 are ENHRY and SYGVKD. CDR3 size: 13 residues.

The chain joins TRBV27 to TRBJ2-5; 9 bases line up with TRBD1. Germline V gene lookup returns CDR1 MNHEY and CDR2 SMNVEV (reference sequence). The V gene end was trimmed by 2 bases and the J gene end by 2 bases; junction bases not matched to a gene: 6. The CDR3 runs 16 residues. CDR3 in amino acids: CASSLRWGQGQETQYF. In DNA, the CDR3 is TGTGCCAGCAGTTTAAGGTGGGGACAGGGACAAGAGACCCAGTACTTC.